This T cell receptor (beta chain) emerged from a study of blood T cell repertoires in COVID-19. For the study at large: Samples taken during acute and convalescent COVID-19 were collected in the United States, Italy and Spain. T cells, B-cell-depleted T cells, or PBMCs provided the cDNA or gDNA that served as material.

Source study methods: Amplified reference gene primers provided the basis for estimating nucleated cell counts. TCRdb's copy holds only in-frame clones and misses some; the assay was immunoSEQ multiplex PCR. Clone size and V and J calls were adopted from that table, with D and trimming inferred from the DNA. This sample has about 140,000 clones, with 65% to 80% found just once. CDR1 LNHNV and CDR2 YYDKDF come from the germline V gene (reference sequence). The CDR3 totals 12 residues. Trimming cost V 0 bases and J 4 bases, with 4 bases left between them. The sequenced sample was peripheral blood. The receptor was isolated from a man in his fifties or sixties with acute or convalescent COVID-19. The chain carries TRBV15 and TRBJ2-7, with D unclear. The CDR3 nucleotides are TGTGCCACCAGCAGAGATTTATACGAGCAGTACTTC. It is translated as CATSRDLYEQYF.